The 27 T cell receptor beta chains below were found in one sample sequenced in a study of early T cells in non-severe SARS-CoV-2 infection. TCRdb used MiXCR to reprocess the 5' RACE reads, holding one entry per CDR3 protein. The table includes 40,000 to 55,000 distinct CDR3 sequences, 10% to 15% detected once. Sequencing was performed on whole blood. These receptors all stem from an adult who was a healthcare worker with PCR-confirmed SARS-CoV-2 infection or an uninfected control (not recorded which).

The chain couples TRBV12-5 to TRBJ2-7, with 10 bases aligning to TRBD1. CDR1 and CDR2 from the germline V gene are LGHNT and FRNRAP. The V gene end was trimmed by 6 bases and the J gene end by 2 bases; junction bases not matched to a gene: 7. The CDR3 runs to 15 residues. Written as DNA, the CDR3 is TGTGCTAGTGGACCGGGACAGGGGTATCCCTACGAGCAGTACTTC. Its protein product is CASGPGQGYPYEQYF.

The CDR3 here is CSARGQGGMNTEAFF. Here the CDR3 DNA reads TGCAGTGCTAGAGGGCAGGGTGGAATGAACACTGAAGCTTTCTTT. The chain combines TRBV20-1 with TRBJ1-1, with a possible D match to TRBD1 (5 bases). V lost 1 base and J 0 bases, leaving 12 bases between the germline ends. The CDR3 runs 15 residues. CDR1 DFQATT and CDR2 SNEGSKA come from the germline V gene (reference sequence).

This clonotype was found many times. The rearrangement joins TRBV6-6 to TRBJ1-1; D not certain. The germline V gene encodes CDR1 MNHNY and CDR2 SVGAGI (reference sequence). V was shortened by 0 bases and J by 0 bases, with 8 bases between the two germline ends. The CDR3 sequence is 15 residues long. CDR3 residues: CASSYSPVMNTEAFF. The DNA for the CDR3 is TGTGCCAGCAGTTACTCGCCAGTCATGAACACTGAAGCTTTCTTT.

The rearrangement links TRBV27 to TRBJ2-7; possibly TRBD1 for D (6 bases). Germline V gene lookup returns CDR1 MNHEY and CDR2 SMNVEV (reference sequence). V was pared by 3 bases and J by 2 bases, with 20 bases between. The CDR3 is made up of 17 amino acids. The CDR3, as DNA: TGTGCCAGCAGTTTCAGCCGCCGGGACAAAAGTACCTACGAGCAGTACTTC. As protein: CASSFSRRDKSTYEQYF.

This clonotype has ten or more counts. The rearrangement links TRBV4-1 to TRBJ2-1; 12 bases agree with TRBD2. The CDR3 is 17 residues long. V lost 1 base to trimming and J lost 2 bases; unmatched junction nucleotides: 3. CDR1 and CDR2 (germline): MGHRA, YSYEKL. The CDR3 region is CASSQASSGGAYNEQFF. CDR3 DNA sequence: TGCGCCAGCAGCCAAGCCTCTAGCGGGGGGGCCTACAATGAGCAGTTCTTC.

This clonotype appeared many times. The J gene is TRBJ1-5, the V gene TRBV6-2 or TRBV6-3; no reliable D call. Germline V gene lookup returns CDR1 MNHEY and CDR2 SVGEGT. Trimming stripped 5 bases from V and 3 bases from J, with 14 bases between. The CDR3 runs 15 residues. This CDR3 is CASSLYRANNQPQHF. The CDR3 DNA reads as TGTGCCAGCAGTCTATACCGGGCCAACAATCAGCCCCAGCATTTT.

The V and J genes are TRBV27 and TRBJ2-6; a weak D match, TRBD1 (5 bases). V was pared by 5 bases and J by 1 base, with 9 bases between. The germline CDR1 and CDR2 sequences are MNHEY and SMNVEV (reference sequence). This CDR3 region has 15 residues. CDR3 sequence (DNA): TGTGCCAGCAGTGGCCAGGGTTCTGGGGCCAACGTCCTGACTTTC. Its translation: CASSGQGSGANVLTF.

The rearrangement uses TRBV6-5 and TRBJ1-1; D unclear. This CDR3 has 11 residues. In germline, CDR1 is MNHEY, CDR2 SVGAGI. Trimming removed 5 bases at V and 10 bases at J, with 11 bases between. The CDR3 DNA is TGTGCCAGCAGTGCATCTTATGGAGCTTTCTTT. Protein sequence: CASSASYGAFF.

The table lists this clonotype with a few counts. The CDR3: CASSLGVGRNAFF. The CDR3 nucleotides are TGTGCCAGCAGTTTGGGTGTGGGAAGGAATGCTTTCTTT. The rearrangement uses TRBV28 and TRBJ1-1; D is unresolved. Per germline, CDR1 MDHEN and CDR2 SYDVKM. The V gene lost 3 bases and the J gene lost 11 bases, with 16 bases spanning the gap. This CDR3 has 13 amino acids.

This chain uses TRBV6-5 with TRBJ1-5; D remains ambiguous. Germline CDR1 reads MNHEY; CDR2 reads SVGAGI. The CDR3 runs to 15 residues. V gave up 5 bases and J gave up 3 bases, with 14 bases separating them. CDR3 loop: CASSPGAFANQPQHF. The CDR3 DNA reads TGTGCCAGCAGTCCCGGCGCATTTGCCAATCAGCCCCAGCATTTT.

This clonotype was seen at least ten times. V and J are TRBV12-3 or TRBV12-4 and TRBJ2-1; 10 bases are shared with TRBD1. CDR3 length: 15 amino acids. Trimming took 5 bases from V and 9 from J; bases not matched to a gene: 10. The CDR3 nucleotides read TGTGCCAGCAGTGCTCCCGGGACAGGGGACGGTGAGCAGTTCTTC. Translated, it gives CASSAPGTGDGEQFF.

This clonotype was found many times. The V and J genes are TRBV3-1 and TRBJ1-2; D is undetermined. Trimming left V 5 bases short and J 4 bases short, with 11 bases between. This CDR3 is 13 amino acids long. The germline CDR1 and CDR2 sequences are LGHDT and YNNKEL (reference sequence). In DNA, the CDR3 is TGTGCCAGCAGCTCCGCTATTTCCTATGGCTACACCTTC. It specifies CASSSAISYGYTF.

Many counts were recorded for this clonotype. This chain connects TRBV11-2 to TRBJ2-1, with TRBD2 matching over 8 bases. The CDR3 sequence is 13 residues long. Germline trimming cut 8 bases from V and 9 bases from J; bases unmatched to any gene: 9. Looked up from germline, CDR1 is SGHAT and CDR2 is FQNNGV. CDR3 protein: CASRAGREAEQFF. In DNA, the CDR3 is TGTGCCAGCCGCGCTGGGCGGGAGGCTGAGCAGTTCTTC.

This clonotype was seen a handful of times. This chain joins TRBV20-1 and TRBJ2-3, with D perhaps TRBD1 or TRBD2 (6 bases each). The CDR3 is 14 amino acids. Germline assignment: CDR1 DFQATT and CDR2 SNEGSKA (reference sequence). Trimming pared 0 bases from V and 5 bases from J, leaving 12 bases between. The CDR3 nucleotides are TGCAGTGCTAGAGAAGGAGGGGGTGGAGATACGCAGTATTTT. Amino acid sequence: CSAREGGGGDTQYF.

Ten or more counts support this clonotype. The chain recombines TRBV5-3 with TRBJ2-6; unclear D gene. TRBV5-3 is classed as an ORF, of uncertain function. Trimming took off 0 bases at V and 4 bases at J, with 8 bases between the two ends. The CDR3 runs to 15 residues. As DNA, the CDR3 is TGTGCCAGAAGCTTGGATTCTACGGGGGCCAACGTCCTGACTTTC. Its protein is CARSLDSTGANVLTF.

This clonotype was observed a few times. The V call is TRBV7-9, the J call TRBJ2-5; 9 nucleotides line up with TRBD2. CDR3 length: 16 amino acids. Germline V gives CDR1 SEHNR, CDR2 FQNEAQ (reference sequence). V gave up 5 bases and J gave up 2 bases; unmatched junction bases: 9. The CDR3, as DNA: TGTGCCAGCAGCGCCGGGGGTCTAGCGGGGCAAGAGACCCAGTACTTC. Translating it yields CASSAGGLAGQETQYF.

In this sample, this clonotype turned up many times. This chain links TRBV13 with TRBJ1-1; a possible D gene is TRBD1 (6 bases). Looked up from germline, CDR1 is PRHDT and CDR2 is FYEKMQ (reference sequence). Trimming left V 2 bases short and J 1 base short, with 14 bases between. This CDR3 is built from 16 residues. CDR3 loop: CASSLKKDSPNTEAFF. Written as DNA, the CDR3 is TGTGCCAGCAGCTTAAAGAAGGACAGTCCGAACACTGAAGCTTTCTTT.

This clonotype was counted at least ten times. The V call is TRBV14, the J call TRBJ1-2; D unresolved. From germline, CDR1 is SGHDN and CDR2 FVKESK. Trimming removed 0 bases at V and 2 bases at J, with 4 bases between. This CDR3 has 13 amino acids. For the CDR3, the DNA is TGTGCCAGCAGCCAAGATCACAACTATGGCTACACCTTC. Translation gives CASSQDHNYGYTF.

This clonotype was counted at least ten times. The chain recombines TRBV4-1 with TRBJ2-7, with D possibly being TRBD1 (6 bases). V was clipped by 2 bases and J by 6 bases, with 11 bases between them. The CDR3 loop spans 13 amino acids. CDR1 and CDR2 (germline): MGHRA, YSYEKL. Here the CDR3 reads CASSQMDRSEQYF. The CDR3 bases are TGCGCCAGCAGCCAAATGGACAGAAGCGAGCAGTACTTC.

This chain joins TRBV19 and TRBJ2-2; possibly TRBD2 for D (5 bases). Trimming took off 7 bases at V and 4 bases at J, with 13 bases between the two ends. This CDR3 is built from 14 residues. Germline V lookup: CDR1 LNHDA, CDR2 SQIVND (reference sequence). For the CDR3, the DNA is TGTGCCAGTACTCTGGGCCGGGGCACCGGGGAGCTGTTTTTT. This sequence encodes CASTLGRGTGELFF.

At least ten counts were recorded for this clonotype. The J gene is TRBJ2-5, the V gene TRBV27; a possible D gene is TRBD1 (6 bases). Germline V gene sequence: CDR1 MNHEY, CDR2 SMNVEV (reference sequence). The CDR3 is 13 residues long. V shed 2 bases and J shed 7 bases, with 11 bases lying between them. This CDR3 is CASSLTQGTTQYF. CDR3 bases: TGTGCCAGCAGTTTAACGCAGGGGACGACCCAGTACTTC.

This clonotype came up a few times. The CDR3 DNA follows: TGTGCCAGCAGCTTAGGACCTGGAAACACCATATATTTT. Encoded protein: CASSLGPGNTIYF. This rearrangement joins TRBV7-2 to TRBJ1-3; unclear D gene. The V and J ends lost 1 base and 2 bases respectively, with 3 bases between them. The germline gives CDR1 SGHTA, CDR2 FQGNSA. This CDR3 is 13 amino acids long. The variable domain in full, with the rest retrieved from reference TRBV7-2 and TRBJ1-3, is GAGVSQSPSNKVTEKGKDVELRCDPISGHTALYWYRQSLGQGLEFLIYFQGNSAPDKSGLPSDRFSAERTGGSVSTLTIQRTQQEDSAVYLCASSLGPGNTIYFGEGSWLTVV.

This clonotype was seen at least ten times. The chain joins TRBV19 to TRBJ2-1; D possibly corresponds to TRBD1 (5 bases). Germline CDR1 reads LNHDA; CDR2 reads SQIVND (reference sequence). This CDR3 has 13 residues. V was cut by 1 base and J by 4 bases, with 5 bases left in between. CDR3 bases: TGTGCCAGTAGTATAGGACAGTACAATGAGCAGTTCTTC. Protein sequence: CASSIGQYNEQFF.

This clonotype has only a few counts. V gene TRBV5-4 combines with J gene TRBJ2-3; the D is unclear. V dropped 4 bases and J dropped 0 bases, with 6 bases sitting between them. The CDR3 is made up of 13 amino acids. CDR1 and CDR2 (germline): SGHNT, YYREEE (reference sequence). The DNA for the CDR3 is TGTGCCAGCAGCAAAACTAGCACAGATACGCAGTATTTT. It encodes CASSKTSTDTQYF.

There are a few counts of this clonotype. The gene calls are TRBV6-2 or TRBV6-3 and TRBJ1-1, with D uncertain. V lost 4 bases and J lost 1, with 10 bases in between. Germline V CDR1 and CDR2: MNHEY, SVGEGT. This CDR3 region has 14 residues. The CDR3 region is CASSSHLSNTEAFF. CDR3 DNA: TGTGCCAGCAGTTCTCATTTATCGAACACTGAAGCTTTCTTT.

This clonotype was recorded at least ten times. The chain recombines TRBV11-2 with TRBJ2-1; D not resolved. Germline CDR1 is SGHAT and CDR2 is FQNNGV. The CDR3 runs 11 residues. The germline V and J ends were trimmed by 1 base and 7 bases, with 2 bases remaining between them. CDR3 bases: TGTGCCAGCAGCTTAGTTAATGAGCAGTTCTTC. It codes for CASSLVNEQFF. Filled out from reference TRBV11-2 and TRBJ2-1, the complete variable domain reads EAGVAQSPRYKIIEKRQSVAFWCNPISGHATLYWYQQILGQGPKLLIQFQNNGVVDDSQLPKDRFSAERLKGVDSTLKIQPAKLEDSAVYLCASSLVNEQFFGPGTRLTVL.

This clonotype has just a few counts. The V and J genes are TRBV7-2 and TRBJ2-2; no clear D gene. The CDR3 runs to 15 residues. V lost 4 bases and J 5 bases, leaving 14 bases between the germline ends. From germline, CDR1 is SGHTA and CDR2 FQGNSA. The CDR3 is CASSSQPGGTGELFF. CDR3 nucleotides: TGTGCCAGCAGCTCACAGCCTGGTGGGACCGGGGAGCTGTTTTTT.